One sample yielded the 9 T cell receptor beta chains listed below, sequenced in a study of PD-L1 blockade in urothelial cancer (dated by TCRdb to about 2017). The time point label of this sample denotes: pretreatment peripheral blood. Library construction relied on the immunoSEQ multiplex PCR assay. The table comes from immuneACCESS by way of TCRdb, which keeps in-frame sequences with V and J called. Part of the clones is missing from these tables; in studies checked, under half for an unresolved V gene and the rest for unknown reasons. The sample table lists 90,000 or so clones, around 87% of them with a count of one. The top ten constitute around 1.5% of the sample. The sequences come from PBMCs, collected around atezolizumab (anti-PD-L1) treatment. The source is a man aged 60 to 75 with urothelial cancer.

The V and J genes are TRBV19 and TRBJ2-5, with 11 positions matching TRBD1. V trimming: 5 bases; J trimming: 5 bases; junction bases outside the gene matches: 4. This CDR3 is built from 14 residues. Germline assignment: CDR1 LNHDA and CDR2 SQIVND (reference sequence). The CDR3 DNA is TGTGCCAGTAGTGGACAGGGGGCCAGGGAGACCCAGTACTTC. Encoded protein: CASSGQGARETQYF. The entire variable domain, with the rest obtained from reference TRBV19 and TRBJ2-5, is as follows: DGGITQSPKYLFRKEGQNVTLSCEQNLNHDAMYWYRQDPGQGLRLIYYSQIVNDFQKGDIAEGYSVSREKKESFPLTVTSAQKNPTAFYLCASSGQGARETQYFGPGTRLLVL.

This rearrangement joins TRBV7-9 to TRBJ2-7; D is perhaps TRBD1 (5 bases). V lost 3 bases and J 5 bases, leaving 8 bases between the germline ends. CDR3 length: 12 residues. Germline V gives CDR1 SEHNR, CDR2 FQNEAQ (reference sequence). CDR3 protein: CASSFGQNEQYF. The CDR3 nucleotides are TGTGCCAGCAGCTTCGGACAAAACGAGCAGTACTTC.

The chain couples TRBV14 to TRBJ1-2; D is possibly TRBD1 (5 bases). The CDR3 totals 14 residues. V was shortened by 4 bases and J by 0 bases, with 9 bases between the two germline ends. Germline CDR1 is SGHDN and CDR2 is FVKESK. The CDR3 region is CASSPAGPNYGYTF. The CDR3 DNA sequence: TGTGCCAGCAGCCCCGCAGGGCCTAACTATGGCTACACCTTC.

This sequence joins TRBV28 and TRBJ2-1; D is possibly TRBD2 (5 bases). The V and J ends lost 2 bases and 7 bases respectively, with 15 bases between them. This CDR3 contains 15 residues. The germline V gene has CDR1 MDHEN and CDR2 SYDVKM. The CDR3 region has the DNA TGTGCCAGCAGTTTAGGCGGGTCTAATAGGAATGAGCAGTTCTTC. Encoded protein: CASSLGGSNRNEQFF. The whole variable domain, filled in from reference TRBV28 and TRBJ2-1, reads DVKVTQSSRYLVKRTGEKVFLECVQDMDHENMFWYRQDPGLGLRLIYFSYDVKMKEKGDIPEGYSVSREKKERFSLILESASTNQTSMYLCASSLGGSNRNEQFFGPGTRLTVL.

The J gene is TRBJ2-5, the V gene TRBV5-1, with TRBD1 identical over 9 bases. The CDR3 loop spans 15 amino acids. CDR1 SGHRS and CDR2 YFSETQ come from the germline V gene. The trim removed 3 bases at V and 5 bases at J, leaving 8 bases unmatched. The CDR3 here is CASSSTGQGRETQYF. In DNA form, the CDR3 reads TGCGCCAGCAGCTCCACGGGACAGGGTAGGGAGACCCAGTACTTC. Based on the CDR3 plus reference TRBV5-1 and TRBJ2-5, the full variable domain is KAGVTQTPRYLIKTRGQQVTLSCSPISGHRSVSWYQQTPGQGLQFLFEYFSETQRNKGNFPGRFSGRQFSNSRSEMNVSTLELGDSALYLCASSSTGQGRETQYFGPGTRLLVL.

The rearrangement joins TRBV5-1 to TRBJ2-7, with a weak D call TRBD2 (7 bases). CDR3 size: 15 residues. Germline values: CDR1 SGHRS, CDR2 YFSETQ. Trimming stripped 1 base from V and 6 bases from J, with 17 bases between. In nucleotides, the CDR3 is TGCGCCAGCAGCTTGTTCGCGGCGGGGGCCTCCGAGCAGTACTTC. Translating it yields CASSLFAAGASEQYF.

Note on this clone: The junction departs from germline at one end; a sequencing error may be responsible. CDR3 nucleotide sequence: TGCGCCAGCAGCCAAGTAGCCCTAGCGGGAAACCCCCCTCTCTTC. It encodes CASSQVALAGNPPLF. The chain links TRBV4-3 to TRBJ2-1, with 9 bases fitting TRBD2. The germline gives CDR1 LGHNA, CDR2 YSLEER. The CDR3 has 15 residues.

The CDR3 nucleotides are TGTGCCAGCAGCTCCCCACCCTGGCGGGAGGTGCGTACAGATACGCAGTATTTT. Translation: CASSSPPWREVRTDTQYF. This chain joins TRBV7-2 and TRBJ2-3, with 8 nucleotides matching TRBD2. This CDR3 is built from 18 residues. The V segment lost 4 bases and the J segment 3 bases; nucleotides outside the gene matches: 15. Germline values: CDR1 SGHTA, CDR2 FQGNSA.

V usage is TRBV7-3 and J usage is TRBJ2-3, with 8 bases identical to TRBD2. The CDR3 totals 14 residues. J gave up 0 bases and V 8 bases, and 4 bases lay outside the gene matches. Germline-derived CDR1 and CDR2 are SGHTA and FQGTGA. CDR3 sequence (DNA): TGTGCCAGCCGCACTAGCGGCAGCACAGATACGCAGTATTTT. It translates to CASRTSGSTDTQYF.